Included here is one T cell receptor (beta chain) sequence, with context. Its antigen is as yet unknown. The time point is: pre-sensitization, week 0. Treatment indicated: therapeutic diphenylcyclopropenone sensitization with weekly scalp DPC. Blood sampling occurred before each patch-test application. This sample is part of a study of human T cells and chemical hapten exposure. Study-wide results and limits: DPC sensitization produced no change in TCRs with frequency above 1 in 1000. PT1 expanded TCR numbers rose with patch test score.

The study's library attached unique molecular identifiers to single cDNA molecules. TCRdb redid the calling of the RACE reads with MiXCR, one entry per CDR3 protein. The table has about 290,000 distinct CDR3 sequences, roughly 8% seen once. Trimming removed 0 bases at V and 4 bases at J, with 12 bases between. CDR3 size: 15 residues. Germline loops: CDR1 MGHRA, CDR2 YSYEKL. The source is a young man with alopecia areata. Some clones in this sample may be carry-over from other donors' samples. The sample in question was whole blood, obtained in connection with sensitization to the hapten diphenylcyclopropenone (DPC). The chain carries TRBV4-1 and TRBJ1-1; perhaps TRBD1 as D (6 bases). The CDR3 region has the DNA TGCGCCAGCAGCCAAGAAGCTGGGGGCCTCACTGAAGCTTTCTTT. Amino acid sequence: CASSQEAGGLTEAFF.